A single sample gave rise to the 8 T cell receptor beta chains below, sequenced in a study of cytomegalovirus exposure and HLA in healthy donors. The PCR used 60 Vbeta and 13 Jbeta primers. Libraries were prepared by immunoSEQ multiplex PCR; TCRdb keeps only in-frame clonotypes and omits some of them. The sample holds about 99,000 clones, around 80% seen once. Sequencing was carried out using PBMCs. These receptors were taken from a woman aged 40 to 50 in good health and CMV-seronegative.

The J gene is TRBJ2-7, the V gene TRBV27; 9 bases align to TRBD2. Germline CDR1 and CDR2: MNHEY and SMNVEV (reference sequence). The CDR3 is 15 amino acids. After removal of 3 bases from V and 3 bases from J, the junction contained 6 bases not matched to a gene. The CDR3: CASSFISGSIYEQYF. The CDR3, as DNA: TGTGCCAGCAGTTTCATTAGCGGGAGTATCTACGAGCAGTACTTC.

The count of this clone is one. V and J are TRBV6-5 and TRBJ2-2; 12 nucleotides agree with TRBD2. Germline CDR1 MNHEY, CDR2 SVGAGI. Trimming at V came to 0 bases and at J to 4 bases, leaving 0 bases not matched to a gene. There are 16 residues in the CDR3. The CDR3 region is CASSYSTSGSTGELFF. The CDR3 DNA reads as TGTGCCAGCAGTTACTCGACTAGCGGGAGCACCGGGGAGCTGTTTTTT.

This rearrangement joins TRBV7-9 to TRBJ2-7; tentatively, D is TRBD2 (6 bases). Germline V lookup: CDR1 SEHNR, CDR2 FQNEAQ (reference sequence). Trimming cost V 4 bases and J 6 bases, with 10 bases left between them. The CDR3 covers 12 residues. In nucleotides, the CDR3 is TGTGCCAGCAGCTGGGCCGGGGGCGAGCAGTACTTC. Amino acid sequence: CASSWAGGEQYF.

The chain couples TRBV18 to TRBJ1-1; D is undetermined. The V gene's germline CDR1 is KGHSH and CDR2 LQKENI. V was clipped by 3 bases and J by 0 bases, with 5 bases between them. CDR3 length: 13 residues. The CDR3 is CASSPGMNTEAFF. CDR3 in DNA: TGTGCCAGCTCACCGGGCATGAACACTGAAGCTTTCTTT.

The J gene is TRBJ1-5, the V gene TRBV19; TRBD1 is a possible D gene (6 bases). CDR3 length: 17 residues. The germline CDR1 and CDR2 sequences are LNHDA and SQIVND (reference sequence). Trimming took 7 bases from V and 2 from J, leaving 21 bases between them. The DNA of the CDR3 is TGTGCCAGTACCACTACCCAGGGGTTTGGCCGCAATCAGCCCCAGCATTTT. Its protein product is CASTTTQGFGRNQPQHF.

The V call is TRBV19, the J call TRBJ2-3, with D possibly TRBD2 on 6 matching bases. Trimming shortened V by 2 bases and J by 2 bases, and 14 bases separated the two germline ends. Germline lookup yields CDR1 LNHDA and CDR2 SQIVND (reference sequence). The CDR3 extends over 16 amino acids. CDR3 in amino acids: CASSITAGGPTDTQYF. In DNA, the CDR3 is TGTGCCAGTAGTATAACAGCGGGTGGCCCCACAGATACGCAGTATTTT. The full variable domain, rest sourced from reference TRBV19 and TRBJ2-3, is DGGITQSPKYLFRKEGQNVTLSCEQNLNHDAMYWYRQDPGQGLRLIYYSQIVNDFQKGDIAEGYSVSREKKESFPLTVTSAQKNPTAFYLCASSITAGGPTDTQYFGPGTRLTVL.

The chain joins TRBV28 to TRBJ1-1; 9 bases are shared with TRBD1. CDR3 size: 17 residues. Losses at the gene ends were 4 bases for V and 3 bases for J; bases not matched to a gene: 12. The germline V gene encodes CDR1 MDHEN and CDR2 SYDVKM. The CDR3 DNA is TGTGCCAGCAGTTGGGGAACAACAGGGGGCGGGCACACTGAAGCTTTCTTT. Encoded protein: CASSWGTTGGGHTEAFF.

This chain joins TRBV27 and TRBJ1-1; D unclear. The germline V gene encodes CDR1 MNHEY and CDR2 SMNVEV (reference sequence). The CDR3 loop spans 13 amino acids. V lost 3 bases and J 8 bases, leaving 13 bases between the germline ends. The CDR3: CASSLLNRKEAFF. CDR3 DNA: TGTGCCAGCAGTTTGCTGAACAGAAAGGAAGCTTTCTTT.